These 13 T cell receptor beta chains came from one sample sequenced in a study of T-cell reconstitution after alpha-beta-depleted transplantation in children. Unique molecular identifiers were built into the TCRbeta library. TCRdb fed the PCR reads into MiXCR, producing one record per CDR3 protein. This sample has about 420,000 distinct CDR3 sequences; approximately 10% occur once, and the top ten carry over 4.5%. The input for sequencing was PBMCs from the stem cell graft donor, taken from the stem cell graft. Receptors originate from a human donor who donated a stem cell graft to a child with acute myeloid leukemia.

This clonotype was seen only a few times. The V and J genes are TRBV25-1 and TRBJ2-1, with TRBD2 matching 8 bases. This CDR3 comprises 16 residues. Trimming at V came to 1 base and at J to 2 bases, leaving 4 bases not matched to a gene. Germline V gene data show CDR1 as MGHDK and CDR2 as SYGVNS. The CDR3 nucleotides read TGTGCCAGCAGTGAATGGCCGGGGGGGACCTACAATGAGCAGTTCTTC. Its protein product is CASSEWPGGTYNEQFF.

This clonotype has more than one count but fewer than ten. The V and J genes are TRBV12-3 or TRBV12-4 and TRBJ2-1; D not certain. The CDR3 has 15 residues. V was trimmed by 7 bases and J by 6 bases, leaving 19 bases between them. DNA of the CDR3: TGTGCCAGCATCCGGACCACCTCCCCGGCCAATGAGCAGTTCTTC. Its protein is CASIRTTSPANEQFF.

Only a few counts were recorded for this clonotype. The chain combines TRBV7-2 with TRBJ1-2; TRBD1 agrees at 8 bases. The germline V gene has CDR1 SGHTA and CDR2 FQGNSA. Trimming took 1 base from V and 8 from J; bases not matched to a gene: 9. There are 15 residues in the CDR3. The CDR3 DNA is TGTGCCAGCAGCTTAGAACCGGGACAGGTGGAGGGCTACACCTTC. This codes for CASSLEPGQVEGYTF.

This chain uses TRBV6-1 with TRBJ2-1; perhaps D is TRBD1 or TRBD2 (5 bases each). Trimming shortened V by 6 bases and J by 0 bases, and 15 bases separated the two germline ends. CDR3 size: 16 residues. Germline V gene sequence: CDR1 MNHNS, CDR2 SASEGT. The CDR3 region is CASRDGTVSSYNEQFF. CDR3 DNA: TGTGCCAGCAGGGATGGGACGGTAAGCTCCTACAATGAGCAGTTCTTC.

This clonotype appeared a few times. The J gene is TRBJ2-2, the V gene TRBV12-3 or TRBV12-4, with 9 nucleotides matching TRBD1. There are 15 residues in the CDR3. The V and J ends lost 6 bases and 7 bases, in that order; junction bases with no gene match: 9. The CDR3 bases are TGTGCCAGCAGCCCCCGACAGGGGGTAGGCGGGGAGCTGTTTTTT. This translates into CASSPRQGVGGELFF.

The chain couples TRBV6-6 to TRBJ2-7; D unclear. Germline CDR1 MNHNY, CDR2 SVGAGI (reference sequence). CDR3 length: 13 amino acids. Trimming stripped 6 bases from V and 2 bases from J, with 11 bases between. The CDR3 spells CASRKDWTYEQYF. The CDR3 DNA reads TGTGCCAGCAGAAAAGACTGGACCTACGAGCAGTACTTC.

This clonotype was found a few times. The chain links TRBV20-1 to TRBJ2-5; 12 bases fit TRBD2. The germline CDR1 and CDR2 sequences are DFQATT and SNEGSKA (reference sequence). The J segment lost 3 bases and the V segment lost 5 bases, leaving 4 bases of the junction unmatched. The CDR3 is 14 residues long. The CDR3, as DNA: TGCAGTGCTGAAGGACTAGCGGGGAAAGAGACCCAGTACTTC. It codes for CSAEGLAGKETQYF.

For the CDR3, the DNA is TGTGCCAGTAGCCGGGGGACAGGGAACTACGAGCAGTACTTC. Encoded protein: CASSRGTGNYEQYF. The chain joins TRBV19 to TRBJ2-7; 9 bases are shared with TRBD1. V lost 6 bases, J lost 3 bases, and 6 bases stayed unmatched. Germline-derived CDR1 and CDR2 are LNHDA and SQIVND (reference sequence). The CDR3 has 14 amino acids.

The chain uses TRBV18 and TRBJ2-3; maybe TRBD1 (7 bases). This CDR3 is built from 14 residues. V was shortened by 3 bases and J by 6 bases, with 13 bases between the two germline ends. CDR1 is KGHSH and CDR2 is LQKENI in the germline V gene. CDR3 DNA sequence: TGTGCCAGCTCACCTCGGGAGACAGGGGATACGCAGTATTTT. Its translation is CASSPRETGDTQYF. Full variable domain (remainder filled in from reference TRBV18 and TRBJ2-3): NAGVMQNPRHLVRRRGQEARLRCSPMKGHSHVYWYRQLPEEGLKFMVYLQKENIIDESGMPKERFSAEFPKEGPSILRIQQVVRGDSAAYFCASSPRETGDTQYFGPGTRLTVL.

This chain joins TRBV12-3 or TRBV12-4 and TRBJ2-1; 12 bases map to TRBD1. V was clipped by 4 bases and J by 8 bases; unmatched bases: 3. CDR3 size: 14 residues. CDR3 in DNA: TGTGCCAGCAGTTCGGGACAGGGGGCCCATGAGCAGTTCTTC. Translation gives CASSSGQGAHEQFF.

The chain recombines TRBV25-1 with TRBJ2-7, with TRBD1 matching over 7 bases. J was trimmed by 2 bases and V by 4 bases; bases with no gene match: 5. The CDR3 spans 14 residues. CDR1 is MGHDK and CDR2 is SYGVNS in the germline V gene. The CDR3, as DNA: TGTGCCAGCAGTGCAGGACAGGACCCCTACGAGCAGTACTTC. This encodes CASSAGQDPYEQYF.

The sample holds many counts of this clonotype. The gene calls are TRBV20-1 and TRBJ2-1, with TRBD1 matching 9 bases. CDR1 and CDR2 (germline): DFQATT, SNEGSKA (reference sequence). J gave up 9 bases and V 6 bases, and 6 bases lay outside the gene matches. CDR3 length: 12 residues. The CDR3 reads CSAPGQGTEQFF. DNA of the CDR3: TGCAGTGCGCCCGGACAGGGGACTGAGCAGTTCTTC.

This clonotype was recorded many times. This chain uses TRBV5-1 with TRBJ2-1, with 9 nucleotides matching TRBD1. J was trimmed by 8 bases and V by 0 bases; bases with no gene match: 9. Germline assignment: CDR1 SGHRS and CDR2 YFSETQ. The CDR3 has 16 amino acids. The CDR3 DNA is TGCGCCAGCAGCTTGGCCACCGGGACAGGGTTGGATGAGCAGTTCTTC. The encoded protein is CASSLATGTGLDEQFF.